A single T cell receptor beta chain is shown here with its context. These data belong to a study of long-term antiretroviral therapy in people with HIV. The V gene lost 0 bases and the J gene lost 0 bases, with 9 bases spanning the gap. Germline V gene sequence: CDR1 SGHRS, CDR2 YFSETQ. The CDR3 runs 16 residues. Survey-level immunoSEQ v3.0 assays were run. Produced via immunoSEQ multiplex PCR; TCRdb's table is partial and in-frame only. The sample lists approximately 31,000 clones; around nine tenths were seen once. The source is a man younger than 35 with HIV. The chain is built from TRBV5-1 and TRBJ2-2; TRBD2 is a possible D gene (6 bases). Source: unsorted PBMCs, taken 1.1 years after starting antiretroviral therapy. CDR3 region: CASSLAGGSNTGELFF. Written as DNA, the CDR3 is TGCGCCAGCAGCTTGGCCGGGGGATCGAACACCGGGGAGCTGTTTTTT.